This note documents a single T cell receptor beta chain sequence. This clonotype has more than one count but fewer than ten. Its antigen remains undetermined. Per-nucleotide qualities are absent, and no much larger clonotype sits a single base away. The CDR3 measures 15 amino acids from cysteine to phenylalanine. The sequence is cut down to CDR3 DNA, 45 bases in frame from base 1. According to the germline V gene, CDR1 reads MNHEY and CDR2 reads SVGAGI. V and J are truncated by 0 bases and 1 base respectively, leaving an intervening sequence of 8 bases. These data belong to a study of T-cell reconstitution after alpha-beta-depleted transplantation in children (dated by TCRdb to 2016 to 2018). Context from the whole study: The study quantitatively tracked T-cell immune reconstitution after TCRalphabeta/CD19-depleted allogeneic hematopoietic cell transplantation in children using TCR repertoire profiling. What the authors observed across the whole study: In some patients, the high TCRbeta diversity seen at day 60 was put down to recipient T cells and intrathymic progenitors that had survived conditioning. Hyperexpanded clone frequencies declined over subsequent months; after one year, T-cell counts and TCRbeta diversity were mostly attributed to newly produced T cells. The apparently early alphabetaT-cell count recovery about two months after transplant was reportedly dependent on only several hundred rapidly expanded clones derived from non-depleted graft cells.

The sample's treatment or condition, from its label and the paper: allogeneic hematopoietic cell transplantation with graft depleted of TCRalphabeta T cells and CD19 B cells. Transplant recipients were children who received TCRalphabeta/CD19-depleted allogeneic hematopoietic cell grafts. Library preparation was by PCR. Data came from an Illumina HiSeq 2500. TCR library preparation used molecular barcoding, with unique molecular identifiers applied to normalize quantification of the TCRbeta repertoire. The public reads were quality trimmed at Q25 with fastp and then assembled into clones with MiXCR by TCRdb, keeping productive beta chains. Each record represents a unique CDR3 protein, reported with the most common genes and DNA among its rows. The sample includes about 470,000 distinct CDR3 sequences, with approximately 42% observed a single time. The top ten clones comprise 25% to 30% of the sample.

The sequence joins TRBV6-5 to TRBJ2-3; the D gene cannot be named for sure. The source was PBMCs, collected before TCRalphabeta/CD19-depleted stem cell transplant. The clonotype was recovered from a girl aged 2-10 years with aplastic anemia, due to receive a stem cell transplant. This receptor carries the CDR3 CASSYSTRGTDTQYF. The DNA reads as follows: TGTGCCAGCAGTTACTCAACCCGTGGCACAGATACGCAGTATTTT.